These 14 T cell receptor beta chains came from one sample sequenced in a study of shared clonotypes between healthy human individuals. Libraries were prepared by immunoSEQ multiplex PCR; TCRdb keeps only in-frame clonotypes and omits some of them. Of some 790,000 clones listed, around 70% were seen once; the top ten hold under 2%. Sequenced material: memory CD4+ T cells sorted from blood. Noted subset: CD45RA-negative fraction. All receptors derive from a woman aged 30 to 39 in good health.

The chain carries TRBV9 and TRBJ2-1; 8 bases fit TRBD2. Germline CDR1 SGDLS, CDR2 YYNGEE. The V segment lost 0 bases and the J segment 10 bases; nucleotides outside the gene matches: 6. The length of the CDR3 is 14 residues. The CDR3 DNA is TGTGCCAGCAGCGTAGCGGGAGGGCCCTGGGAGCAGTTCTTC. This codes for CASSVAGGPWEQFF.

V and J are TRBV19 and TRBJ1-4; D uncertain. V lost 0 bases, J lost 7 bases, and 9 bases lay in between. The length of the CDR3 is 14 residues. Germline V CDR1 and CDR2: LNHDA, SQIVND (reference sequence). The CDR3 sequence: CASSIDGESEKLFF. DNA for the CDR3: TGTGCCAGTAGTATAGACGGGGAGAGTGAAAAACTGTTTTTT.

This clone was observed a single time. This chain connects TRBV25-1 to TRBJ1-1; D remains unclear. V was cut by 1 base and J by 0 bases, with 9 bases left in between. The CDR3 length is 15 residues. Germline CDR1 is MGHDK and CDR2 is SYGVNS. This CDR3 is CASSESGQLNTEAFF. The CDR3 DNA reads TGTGCCAGCAGTGAATCCGGCCAGTTGAACACTGAAGCTTTCTTT.

The genes are TRBV28 and TRBJ2-3, with 8 bases matching TRBD2. J was trimmed by 5 bases and V by 2 bases; bases with no gene match: 9. Germline CDR1 MDHEN, CDR2 SYDVKM. The CDR3 has 16 amino acids. The CDR3: CASSLRSAGGRDTQYF. The CDR3 DNA reads TGTGCCAGCAGTTTAAGATCGGCGGGGGGCAGAGATACGCAGTATTTT.

The sample holds a few counts of this clone. The chain joins TRBV2 to TRBJ1-5; D possibly corresponds to TRBD1 (6 bases). Trimming left V 5 bases short and J 7 bases short, with 18 bases between. CDR3 length: 15 residues. CDR1 and CDR2 from the germline V gene are SNHLY and FYNNEI. This chain's CDR3 is CASSLSFGGQQPQHF. CDR3 nucleotide sequence: TGTGCCAGCAGTCTCAGTTTCGGGGGCCAGCAGCCCCAGCATTTT. The whole variable domain, filled in from reference TRBV2 and TRBJ1-5, reads EPEVTQTPSHQVTQMGQEVILRCVPISNHLYFYWYRQILGQKVEFLVSFYNNEISEKSEIFDDQFSVERPDGSNFTLKIRSTKLEDSAMYFCASSLSFGGQQPQHFGDGTRLSIL.

J is TRBJ2-5 and V is TRBV20-1, with a weak D call TRBD2 (6 bases). The DNA end is more similar to TRBJ2-7, so the J call may be wrong. The CDR3 length is 11 residues. Per germline, CDR1 DFQATT and CDR2 SNEGSKA (reference sequence). CDR3 sequence reads: CSASEGNEQYF. The CDR3, as DNA: TGCAGTGCATCGGAGGGTAACGAGCAGTACTTC.

This sequence joins TRBV9 and TRBJ2-1; possible D gene TRBD2, 5 bases. The CDR3 is 15 amino acids. Germline CDR1 is SGDLS and CDR2 is YYNGEE. With 0 bases removed from V and 8 bases from J, the gap between germline ends came to 15 bases. The CDR3 DNA is TGTGCCAGCAGCGTAGGATCCCTAGCCTCTTATGAGCAGTTCTTC. Translating gives CASSVGSLASYEQFF.

The rearrangement uses TRBV29-1 and TRBJ1-2; D is ambiguous. Germline values: CDR1 SQVTM, CDR2 ANQGSEA. This CDR3 is built from 13 residues. V was clipped by 4 bases and J by 0 bases, with 9 bases between them. The CDR3 DNA reads as TGCAGCGTTGGAACTAGGGCTAACTATGGCTACACCTTC. As protein: CSVGTRANYGYTF.

In regard to this clone: One end of the junction does not line up with germline, which may come from a read error. V gene TRBV2 combines with J gene TRBJ2-5; D gene unclear. CDR3 size: 12 residues. Germline CDR1 is SNHLY and CDR2 is FYNNEI. This chain's CDR3 is CASSEMEETQYF. For the CDR3, the DNA is TGTGCCAGCAGTGAAATGGAAGAAACCCAGTACTTC. Based on the CDR3 plus reference TRBV2 and TRBJ2-5, the full variable domain is EPEVTQTPSHQVTQMGQEVILRCVPISNHLYFYWYRQILGQKVEFLVSFYNNEISEKSEIFDDQFSVERPDGSNFTLKIRSTKLEDSAMYFCASSEMEETQYFGPGTRLLVL.

The V and J genes are TRBV7-2 and TRBJ2-5; 10 bases align to TRBD1. CDR3 size: 16 residues. The trim removed 5 bases at V and 4 bases at J, leaving 10 bases unmatched. CDR1 and CDR2 (germline): SGHTA, FQGNSA. The DNA of the CDR3 is TGTGCCAGCAGCCCCCCTGGGACAGGGGAGGCAGAGACCCAGTACTTC. The encoded protein is CASSPPGTGEAETQYF.

The chain links TRBV5-1 to TRBJ2-5; 13 bases are shared with TRBD2. The V gene's germline CDR1 is SGHRS and CDR2 YFSETQ. CDR3 size: 17 residues. Losses at the gene ends were 0 bases for V and 6 bases for J; bases not matched to a gene: 8. CDR3 in DNA: TGCGCCAGCAGCTTGGGATGGACTAGCGGGAGATGGCAGACCCAGTACTTC. It codes for CASSLGWTSGRWQTQYF.

On this clone itself: A much larger clone lies a single base off, so this may be a read error. The chain joins TRBV14 to TRBJ2-7; possible D gene TRBD1, 5 bases. The V end was cut by 4 bases, the J end by 4 bases, with 8 bases between. Germline V gives CDR1 SGHDN, CDR2 FVKESK. The CDR3 is 12 residues long. CDR3 region: CASSPQGYEQYF. CDR3 DNA sequence: TGTGCCAGCAGCCCGCAGGGTTACGAGCAGTACTTC.

This chain links TRBV27 with TRBJ1-2, with a possible D match to TRBD1 (6 bases). Germline loops: CDR1 MNHEY, CDR2 SMNVEV (reference sequence). The CDR3 contains 13 residues. Trimming left V 8 bases short and J 7 bases short, with 17 bases between. Written as DNA, the CDR3 is TGTGCCAGCTCTTTAAGTGGGGGCGGTGGCTACACCTTC. Protein sequence: CASSLSGGGGYTF.

This rearrangement joins TRBV4-2 to TRBJ1-1; TRBD1 might be the D (6 bases). The CDR3 covers 15 residues. The germline V gene encodes CDR1 LGHNA and CDR2 YNFKEQ. V was cut by 0 bases and J by 8 bases, with 16 bases left in between. CDR3 amino acids: CASSQEGQRRIEAFF. CDR3 DNA: TGTGCCAGCAGCCAAGAAGGACAGCGCCGTATAGAAGCTTTCTTT.